This TCR beta chain was identified during a study of blood T cell repertoires in COVID-19. Study-wide context: Sites in the United States, Italy and Spain provided acute and convalescent COVID-19 samples. T cells, B-cell-depleted T cells, or PBMCs provided the cDNA or gDNA that served as material.

V was trimmed by 3 bases and J by 5 bases, leaving 13 bases between them. This CDR3 is built from 14 residues. CDR1 is LGHNA and CDR2 is YNFKEQ in the germline V gene. As originally analysed: Reference gene primers were amplified, and this amplification served to estimate nucleated cell counts. Sequenced by immunoSEQ multiplex PCR; TCRdb stores in-frame clones only, minus some. That table gives V, J and clone size, and the DNA gave D and trimming. The repertoire holds 45,000 to 50,000 clones, around 85% seen once, with about a tenth in the top ten. This clone has just one count. This clonotype was obtained from a human donor in a cohort sampled during active COVID-19. The specimen was peripheral blood. This sequence joins TRBV4-2 and TRBJ1-2; D possibly corresponds to TRBD1 (6 bases). The CDR3 loop reads CASSHNPQGYGYTF. The CDR3 region has the DNA TGTGCCAGCAGCCACAACCCACAGGGATATGGCTACACCTTC.